This passage covers 24 T cell receptor beta chains from one sample sequenced in a study of blood T cells in healthy people across ages. Then a second PCR, running roughly 7 to 11 cycles, was carried out with a sample-barcoded 5' primer and a J-beta primer mix. TCRdb analysed the 5' RACE reads with MiXCR anew, one entry per CDR3 protein. Among fewer than 1,000,000 distinct CDR3 sequences listed, 46% were seen once. Sequenced material: blood. Source of these receptors: an elderly man in good health.

The chain has TRBV27 and TRBJ2-5; perhaps TRBD1 as D (6 bases). The germline V and J ends were trimmed by 7 bases and 11 bases, with 20 bases remaining between them. The length of the CDR3 is 13 residues. Germline CDR1 reads MNHEY; CDR2 reads SMNVEV (reference sequence). CDR3 in DNA: TGTGCCAGCACCCAGGGGATGGCCAGAGAGCAGTACTTC. Translating it yields CASTQGMAREQYF.

In its sample, this clonotype was seen a few times. The chain uses TRBV7-9 and TRBJ2-7; D perhaps matches TRBD1 (5 bases). CDR3 length: 15 residues. Germline CDR1 SEHNR, CDR2 FQNEAQ (reference sequence). Trimming cost V 1 base and J 2 bases, with 12 bases left between them. The CDR3 nucleotides read TGTGCCAGCAGCTTAGGTGGGGCAGGGCCCTACGAGCAGTACTTC. Protein sequence: CASSLGGAGPYEQYF.

This chain connects TRBV29-1 to TRBJ2-1; 9 bases match TRBD2. CDR1 is SQVTM, CDR2 ANQGSEA, per germline. The junction had 6 bases not matched to a gene; V was cut back by 6 bases and J by 3 bases. The CDR3 loop spans 14 amino acids. CDR3 nucleotides: TGCAGCGTGCCAGGGACTAGCCGCTACAATGAGCAGTTCTTC. Its protein is CSVPGTSRYNEQFF.

The gene calls are TRBV25-1 and TRBJ1-2; D call uncertain. With 2 bases removed from V and 2 bases from J, the gap between germline ends came to 18 bases. CDR3 length equals 17 residues. In germline, CDR1 is MGHDK, CDR2 SYGVNS. In DNA form, the CDR3 reads TGTGCCAGCAGTGAAGCAGTCGGTACGTCCTGGAACTATGGCTACACCTTC. The encoded protein is CASSEAVGTSWNYGYTF.

This clonotype has more than one count but fewer than ten. The chain has TRBV12-3 or TRBV12-4 and TRBJ2-1, with unresolved D. CDR3 length equals 12 residues. V lost 3 bases, J lost 5 bases, and 5 bases lay in between. CDR3 in amino acids: CASSFQDNEQFF. CDR3 nucleotide sequence: TGTGCCAGCAGTTTTCAGGACAATGAGCAGTTCTTC.

This clonotype was detected a few times. The chain combines TRBV18 with TRBJ2-5; 10 bases align to TRBD2. The length of the CDR3 is 17 residues. V lost 2 bases, J lost 0 bases, and 6 bases stayed unmatched. From germline, CDR1 is KGHSH and CDR2 LQKENI. The CDR3 here is CASSPGSTSGYQETQYF. Here the CDR3 DNA reads TGTGCCAGCTCACCAGGTTCGACTAGCGGGTACCAAGAGACCCAGTACTTC.

The gene calls are TRBV28 and TRBJ2-3, with 7 bases that match TRBD1. The CDR3 spans 15 residues. J gave up 6 bases and V 5 bases, and 11 bases lay outside the gene matches. Germline V CDR1 and CDR2: MDHEN, SYDVKM. The CDR3 protein is CASSTLTGYFDTQYF. For the CDR3, the DNA is TGTGCCAGCAGTACCCTGACAGGGTACTTCGATACGCAGTATTTT.

As to this clonotype: This may be a read error: a much more frequent sequence differs by one nucleotide. This chain joins TRBV20-1 and TRBJ2-1; 7 bases are shared with TRBD1. The CDR3 sequence is 13 residues long. CDR1 and CDR2 (germline): DFQATT, SNEGSKA (reference sequence). The trim removed 6 bases at V and 10 bases at J, leaving 12 bases unmatched. CDR3 protein: CSAQGVQSYEQFF. The CDR3 nucleotides read TGCAGTGCCCAGGGGGTTCAGTCCTACGAGCAGTTCTTC.

This clonotype has more than one count but fewer than ten. The CDR3 nucleotides read TGTGCCAGCAGCCGAGAGGGGGGCGACGCTCGAAACATTCAGTACTTC. Translated, it gives CASSREGGDARNIQYF. V gene TRBV7-9 combines with J gene TRBJ2-4, with D perhaps given as TRBD1 or TRBD2 (6 bases each). The CDR3 has 16 residues. CDR1 and CDR2 (germline): SEHNR, FQNEAQ (reference sequence). With 5 bases removed from V and 6 bases from J, the gap between germline ends came to 20 bases.

Regarding this clonotype: This sequence may be a read error, since a much larger clone differs from it by one base. The V and J genes are TRBV12-3 or TRBV12-4 and TRBJ2-7; D gene uncertain. CDR3 size: 14 residues. Trimming took 1 base from V and 7 from J, leaving 14 bases between them. The CDR3 coding sequence is TGTGCCAGCAGTTTAGTAGGGTTCGGCAATGAGCAGTACTTC. Amino acid sequence: CASSLVGFGNEQYF.

CDR3 sequence: CASSLEGRAFEQYF. CDR3 bases: TGCGCCAGCAGCTTGGAAGGTAGGGCGTTCGAGCAGTACTTC. V is TRBV5-1 and J is TRBJ2-7; D not resolved. This CDR3 is built from 14 residues. Germline lookup yields CDR1 SGHRS and CDR2 YFSETQ. V shed 0 bases and J shed 6 bases, with 13 bases lying between them.

The rearrangement uses TRBV5-1 and TRBJ2-7, with D possibly TRBD1 on 6 matching bases. Per the germline V gene, CDR1 is SGHRS and CDR2 is YFSETQ. Trimming left V 1 base short and J 0 bases short, with 11 bases between. The CDR3 sequence is 15 residues long. CDR3 DNA: TGCGCCAGCAGCTTGATTCCAGGGGTCTCCTACGAGCAGTACTTC. Residues: CASSLIPGVSYEQYF.

The chain recombines TRBV20-1 with TRBJ1-6; TRBD1 matches 9 bases. CDR3 length equals 17 residues. V was pared by 3 bases and J by 7 bases, with 13 bases of the junction left unmatched. Germline CDR1 DFQATT, CDR2 SNEGSKA (reference sequence). CDR3 DNA sequence: TGCAGTGCTAGGAGCCCTCTAGGGGACAGGGAAAATTCACCCCTCCACTTT. It translates to CSARSPLGDRENSPLHF.

The chain combines TRBV20-1 with TRBJ2-4; tentatively, D is TRBD1 or TRBD2 (5 bases each). Trimming removed 6 bases at V and 0 bases at J, with 18 bases between. Germline V lookup: CDR1 DFQATT, CDR2 SNEGSKA (reference sequence). The CDR3 covers 16 residues. The DNA of the CDR3 is TGCAGTGCCTCCTTCGGGACCGAACTAGCCAAAAACATTCAGTACTTC. Its translation is CSASFGTELAKNIQYF.

J is TRBJ1-4 and V is TRBV5-1; D possibly corresponds to TRBD1 (5 bases). From germline, CDR1 is SGHRS and CDR2 YFSETQ. CDR3 length: 15 residues. Trimming left V 4 bases short and J 5 bases short, with 15 bases between. The CDR3 bases are TGCGCCAGCAGCGGCTCCGGGACGGTGAATGAAAAACTGTTTTTT. Protein product: CASSGSGTVNEKLFF.

This clonotype was recorded at least ten times. The chain has TRBV5-5 and TRBJ2-5, with D uncertain. Germline lookup yields CDR1 SGHKS and CDR2 YYEKEE (reference sequence). The CDR3 length is 13 residues. V gave up 4 bases and J gave up 4 bases, with 11 bases separating them. This CDR3 is CASSRQGRETQYF. Written as DNA, the CDR3 is TGTGCCAGCAGCCGGCAAGGGCGAGAGACCCAGTACTTC.

Comment on this clonotype: A much larger clone lies a single base off, so this may be a read error. The chain combines TRBV3-1 with TRBJ2-3; D is undetermined. Trimming took off 0 bases at V and 4 bases at J, with 2 bases between the two ends. CDR3 length: 12 amino acids. Germline lookup yields CDR1 LGHDT and CDR2 YNNKEL (reference sequence). The CDR3 nucleotides read TGTGCCAGCAGCCAAGAGTCAGATACGCAGTATTTT. It specifies CASSQESDTQYF.

The V gene is TRBV5-1, the J gene TRBJ2-3, with D perhaps being TRBD1 or TRBD2 (5 bases each). Trimming pared 1 base from V and 2 bases from J, leaving 8 bases between. The CDR3 loop spans 14 amino acids. Germline CDR1 SGHRS, CDR2 YFSETQ. The CDR3 region is CASSLQGDTDTQYF. CDR3 DNA sequence: TGCGCCAGCAGCTTGCAGGGAGACACAGATACGCAGTATTTT.

The rearrangement joins TRBV6-1 to TRBJ1-5; 8 bases are a match to TRBD1. The length of the CDR3 is 16 residues. Germline lookup yields CDR1 MNHNS and CDR2 SASEGT. The junction had 5 bases not matched to a gene; V was cut back by 4 bases and J by 0 bases. CDR3: CASSGRTGSSNQPQHF. CDR3 in DNA: TGTGCCAGCAGTGGACGGACAGGGTCTAGCAATCAGCCCCAGCATTTT.

Concerning this clonotype: The junction shows a germline mismatch at one end, possibly a read error. The V call is TRBV11-1, the J call TRBJ2-1; perhaps TRBD2 as D (5 bases). The CDR3 loop spans 15 amino acids. Germline CDR1 is SGHAT and CDR2 is FQDESV (reference sequence). The CDR3 protein is CASSLAGVGHNGQFF. The CDR3 DNA is TGTGCCAGCAGCTTAGCGGGAGTCGGCCACAATGGGCAGTTCTTC.

The chain is built from TRBV20-1 and TRBJ2-1, with D unresolved. In germline, CDR1 is DFQATT, CDR2 SNEGSKA (reference sequence). Trimming took off 0 bases at V and 1 base at J, with 10 bases between the two ends. The CDR3 extends over 15 amino acids. CDR3 protein: CSARDRGGSYNEQFF. In DNA form, the CDR3 reads TGCAGTGCTAGAGATCGAGGCGGATCCTACAATGAGCAGTTCTTC.

This clonotype was detected ten times or more. The chain is built from TRBV9 and TRBJ2-7; TRBD1 matches at 7 bases. Trimming took 0 bases from V and 4 from J; bases not matched to a gene: 7. CDR1 is SGDLS, CDR2 YYNGEE, per germline. The CDR3 totals 15 residues. CDR3 sequence: CASSVGGQELYEQYF. The CDR3 DNA reads TGTGCCAGCAGCGTAGGCGGACAGGAACTTTACGAGCAGTACTTC.

This clonotype was detected a few times. The rearrangement uses TRBV12-3 or TRBV12-4 and TRBJ2-3; unclear D gene. V was clipped by 5 bases and J by 5 bases, with 20 bases between them. This CDR3 has 16 residues. The CDR3 DNA follows: TGTGCCAGCAGTCCTATGATACCCCAACCCGAAGATACGCAGTATTTT. Amino acids: CASSPMIPQPEDTQYF.

A few counts support this clonotype. The chain joins TRBV5-1 to TRBJ2-3; D gene ambiguous. This CDR3 spans 14 amino acids. CDR1 is SGHRS, CDR2 YFSETQ, per germline. Trimming cost V 0 bases and J 3 bases, with 8 bases left between them. The DNA of the CDR3 is TGCGCCAGCAGCTTGGGGCTCAAAACAGATACGCAGTATTTT. Translating it yields CASSLGLKTDTQYF.